The source of this T cell receptor beta chain is a study of Graves' ophthalmopathy and Graves' hyperthyroidism. Study-level points and caveats: Blood shared most expanded thyroid clonotypes above 0.001 frequency.

Donors with ophthalmopathy: moderate-to-severe activity, CAS ≥3, NOSPECS ≥4, duration under 3 months. Other autoimmune diseases, uncontrolled infections, pregnancy or lactation led to the exclusion of patients. TCR beta CDR3 regions were amplified from RNA transcripts. HTBI primers served in a first-round RT-PCR, which a second-round multiplex PCR followed. TCRdb processed the multiplex PCR reads anew with MiXCR; each CDR3 protein has one entry. Of 660,000 or so distinct CDR3 sequences in the sample, approximately 39% were seen once. CDR1 is MNHNY, CDR2 SVGAGI, per germline (reference sequence). The length of the CDR3 is 15 residues. V was pared by 2 bases and J by 2 bases, with 5 bases of the junction left unmatched. Concerning this clonotype: Its antigen is unknown.

The rearrangement joins TRBV6-6 to TRBJ2-7; 8 positions agree with TRBD1. Sequencing was done on a sample of peripheral blood. The sequence derives from an adult man with Graves' ophthalmopathy. The CDR3 loop reads CASSYLDRGAYEQYF. The DNA for the CDR3 is TGTGCCAGCAGTTACCTTGACAGGGGCGCCTACGAGCAGTACTTC.